This T cell receptor (beta chain) was found in a study of cytomegalovirus exposure and HLA in healthy donors. Points from the study as a whole: In a later analysis, compared with equally common non-associated chains, HLA-associated beta chains were more expanded.

This clone occurred a few times. Its specificity is not known. With 60 Vbeta and 13 Jbeta primers, the PCR was carried out. Assay used: immunoSEQ multiplex PCR; TCRdb lists only in-frame clones, some missing. The repertoire holds about 150,000 clones, around 80% seen once, with about 5% in the top ten. This clonotype was obtained from a man between 25 and 39 years old in good health and CMV-seropositive. The sequenced sample was PBMCs.

The CDR3 loop is CASSPGNTEAFF. CDR3 coding DNA: TGTGCCAGCAGTCCAGGGAACACTGAAGCTTTCTTT. V usage is TRBV6-5 and J usage is TRBJ1-1; no reliable D call. CDR1 MNHEY and CDR2 SVGAGI come from the germline V gene. V lost 5 bases, J lost 1 base, and 5 bases lay in between. The CDR3 has 12 amino acids.